This is a list of T cell receptor beta chains from one sample in a study of OX40 agonist ivuxolimab in advanced cancers. The method was immunoSEQ multiplex PCR; TCRdb's version includes in-frame clones alone and lacks a portion of them. The repertoire holds approximately 80,000 clones, about 91% seen once, with approximately 6.5% in the top ten. The material was CD4+ or CD8+ T cells sorted from blood, obtained in a trial of the OX40 agonist ivuxolimab. Receptors originate from an adult with an advanced solid tumor such as melanoma, head and neck, liver or kidney cancer. The CDR3 runs from the conserved cysteine through the conserved F or W. Fields, in order: clone size, V gene, CDR3 length, J gene, D gene, CDR3 protein, CDR3 DNA. The D gene is left open where the match is weak. Not every row has a clone size; where given, it reads once, few, many or a size class.

>.|TRBV5-1|16|TRBJ1-5|TRBD1
CASSLTGGASNQPQHF
TGCGCCAGCAGCTTGACAGGGGGCGCGAGCAATCAGCCCCAGCATTTT
>.|TRBV18|15|TRBJ2-5|.
CASSPGANSRETQYF
TGTGCCAGCTCACCGGGCGCTAACAGCCGGGAGACCCAGTACTTC
>.|TRBV4-2|14|TRBJ2-3|TRBD2
CASSRLAGEDTQYF
TGTGCCAGCAGCCGACTAGCGGGAGAAGATACGCAGTATTTT
>.|TRBV10-3|14|TRBJ2-3|TRBD2
CAISGLEGSDTQYF
TGTGCCATCAGCGGACTAGAGGGTTCAGATACGCAGTATTTT
>.|TRBV10-1|17|TRBJ2-2|TRBD1
CASSGSTGGKLSGELFF
TGCGCCAGCAGTGGGAGTACAGGGGGCAAGTTGTCCGGGGAGCTGTTTTTT
>once|TRBV5-4|13|TRBJ2-5|TRBD1
CASRHQGEETQYF
TGTGCCAGCAGGCACCAGGGGGAGGAGACCCAGTACTTC
>.|TRBV19|15|TRBJ2-3|TRBD2
CASSLLSGTTDTQYF
TGTGCCAGTAGTCTTTTAAGCGGGACCACAGATACGCAGTATTTT
>.|TRBV28|14|TRBJ2-7|.
CASTSDGASYEQYF
TGTGCCAGCACCTCTGACGGGGCATCCTACGAGCAGTACTTC
>.|TRBV28|13|TRBJ2-7|.
CASSLINPKEQYF
TGTGCCAGCAGTTTAATAAATCCCAAGGAGCAGTACTTC
>.|TRBV5-5|12|TRBJ2-2|.
CASSFVSGELFF
TGTGCCAGCAGCTTCGTGAGCGGGGAGCTGTTTTTT
>.|TRBV7-9|14|TRBJ2-3|TRBD2
CASSTSGIIGTQYF
TGTGCCAGCAGCACTAGCGGCATCATCGGAACGCAGTATTTT
>.|TRBV4-1|18|TRBJ2-7|.
CASSQDSKDPEKLYEQYF
TGCGCCAGCAGCCAAGATTCGAAGGACCCCGAGAAGCTCTACGAGCAGTACTTC
>.|TRBV29-1|10|TRBJ1-2|.
CSVENGGYTF
TGCAGCGTTGAGAATGGTGGCTACACCTTC
>once|TRBV5-4|16|TRBJ2-1|.
CASSFVKISSYNEQFF
TGTGCCAGCAGCTTTGTTAAGATCAGCTCCTACAATGAGCAGTTCTTC
>.|TRBV28|13|TRBJ2-3|.
CASSRPSPDTQYF
TGTGCCAGCAGCCGTCCCAGCCCAGATACGCAGTATTTT
>.|TRBV27|15|TRBJ2-2|TRBD2
CASRGLAGTGGELFF
TGTGCCAGCAGGGGACTAGCGGGAACGGGCGGGGAGCTGTTTTTT
>.|TRBV6-1|15|TRBJ2-2|.
CASSELASFTGELFF
TGTGCCAGCAGTGAATTGGCATCCTTTACCGGGGAGCTGTTTTTT
>.|TRBV9|16|TRBJ1-1|TRBD1
CASSFRQGALNTEAFF
TGTGCCAGCAGCTTTAGGCAGGGGGCCCTGAACACTGAAGCTTTCTTT
>.|TRBV10-3|16|TRBJ2-3|.
CAISKDGVIRTDTQYF
TGTGCCATCAGTAAGGACGGGGTGATACGCACAGATACGCAGTATTTT
>.|TRBV11-2|12|TRBJ2-5|.
CASSLVQGTQYF
TGTGCCAGCAGCTTAGTTCAGGGGACCCAGTACTTC
>once|TRBV29-1|15|TRBJ1-5|.
CSVLTGQTSNQPQHF
TGCAGCGTCCTCACGGGACAAACGTCCAATCAGCCCCAGCATTTT
>.|TRBV27|15|TRBJ1-2|.
CASSLSGSGGYGYTF
TGTGCCAGCAGTTTATCGGGATCAGGAGGATATGGCTACACCTTC
>once|TRBV18|18|TRBJ2-6|.
CASSPKRPAGSGANVLTF
TGTGCCAGCTCACCAAAGCGACCCGCCGGGTCTGGGGCCAACGTCCTGACTTTC
>.|TRBV6-1|13|TRBJ1-2|.
CASSEATGYGYTF
TGTGCCAGCAGTGAAGCCACTGGCTATGGCTACACCTTC
>.|TRBV7-3|13|TRBJ2-5|.
CASSVTSSETQYF
TGTGCCAGCAGCGTGACTAGTAGTGAGACCCAGTACTTC
>.|TRBV11-2|15|TRBJ2-7|.
CASSPGGAGSYEQYF
TGTGCCAGCAGCCCTGGAGGGGCGGGCTCCTACGAGCAGTACTTC
>.|TRBV27|14|TRBJ2-7|TRBD2
CASSPREGPYEQYF
TGTGCCAGCAGTCCACGGGAGGGCCCCTACGAGCAGTACTTC
>.|TRBV2|14|TRBJ2-2|.
CASRSDGDTGELFF
TGTGCCAGCAGGTCCGACGGTGACACCGGGGAGCTGTTTTTT
>.|TRBV6-5|11|TRBJ2-1|TRBD1
CASSDRDRAFF
TGTGCCAGCAGTGACCGGGACAGGGCGTTCTTC
>.|TRBV19|13|TRBJ1-5|TRBD1
CASSGQAPQPQHF
TGTGCCAGTAGTGGACAGGCCCCTCAGCCCCAGCATTTT
>.|TRBV19|14|TRBJ1-5|TRBD1
CASSPQGQGQPQHF
TGTGCCAGTAGTCCACAGGGGCAGGGGCAGCCCCAGCATTTT